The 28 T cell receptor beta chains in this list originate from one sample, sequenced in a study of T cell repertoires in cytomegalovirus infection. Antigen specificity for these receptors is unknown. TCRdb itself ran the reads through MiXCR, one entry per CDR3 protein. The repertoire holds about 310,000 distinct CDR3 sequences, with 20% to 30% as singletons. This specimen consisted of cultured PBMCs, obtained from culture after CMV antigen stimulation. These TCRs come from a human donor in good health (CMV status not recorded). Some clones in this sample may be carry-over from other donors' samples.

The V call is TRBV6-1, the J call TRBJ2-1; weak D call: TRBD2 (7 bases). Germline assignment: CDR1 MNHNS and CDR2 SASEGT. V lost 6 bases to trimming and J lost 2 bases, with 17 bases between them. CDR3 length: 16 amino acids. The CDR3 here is CASSPRRGGTYNEQFF. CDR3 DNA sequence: TGTGCCAGCAGCCCCAGAAGGGGGGGCACCTACAATGAGCAGTTCTTC.

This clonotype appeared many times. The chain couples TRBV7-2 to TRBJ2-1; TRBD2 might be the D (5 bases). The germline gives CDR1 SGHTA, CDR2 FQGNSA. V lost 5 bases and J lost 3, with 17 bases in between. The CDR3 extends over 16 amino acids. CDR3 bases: TGTGCCAGCAGCCCTCAAGCGGAGAAATTCTACAATGAGCAGTTCTTC. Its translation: CASSPQAEKFYNEQFF. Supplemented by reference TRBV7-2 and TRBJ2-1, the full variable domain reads GAGVSQSPSNKVTEKGKDVELRCDPISGHTALYWYRQSLGQGLEFLIYFQGNSAPDKSGLPSDRFSAERTGGSVSTLTIQRTQQEDSAVYLCASSPQAEKFYNEQFFGPGTRLTVL.

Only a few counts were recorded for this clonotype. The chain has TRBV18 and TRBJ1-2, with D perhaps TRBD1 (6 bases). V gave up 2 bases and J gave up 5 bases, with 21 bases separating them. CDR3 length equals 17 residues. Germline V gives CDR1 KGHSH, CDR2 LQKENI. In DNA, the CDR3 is TGTGCCAGCTCACCAAGAGGACAGAGTGCCCTCCATTATGGCTACACCTTC. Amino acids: CASSPRGQSALHYGYTF.

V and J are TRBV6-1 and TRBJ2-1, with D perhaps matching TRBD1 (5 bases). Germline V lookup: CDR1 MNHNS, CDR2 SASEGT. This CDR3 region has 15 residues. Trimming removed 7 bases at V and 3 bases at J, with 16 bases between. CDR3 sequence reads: CASTKRGGHYNEQFF. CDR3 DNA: TGTGCCAGCACTAAAAGGGGTGGCCACTACAATGAGCAGTTCTTC.

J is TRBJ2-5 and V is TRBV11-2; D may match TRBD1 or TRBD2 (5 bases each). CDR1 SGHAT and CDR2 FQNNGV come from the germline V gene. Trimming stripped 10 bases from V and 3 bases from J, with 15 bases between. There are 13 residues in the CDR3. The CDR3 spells CANNRGTEETQYF. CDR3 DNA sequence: TGTGCCAACAATAGAGGGACGGAAGAGACCCAGTACTTC. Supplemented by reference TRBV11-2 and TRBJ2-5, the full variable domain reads EAGVAQSPRYKIIEKRQSVAFWCNPISGHATLYWYQQILGQGPKLLIQFQNNGVVDDSQLPKDRFSAERLKGVDSTLKIQPAKLEDSAVYLCANNRGTEETQYFGPGTRLLVL.

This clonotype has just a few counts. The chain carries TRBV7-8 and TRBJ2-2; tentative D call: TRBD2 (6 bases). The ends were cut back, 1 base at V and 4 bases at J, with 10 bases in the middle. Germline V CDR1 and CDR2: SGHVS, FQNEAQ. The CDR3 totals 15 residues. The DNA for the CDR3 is TGTGCCAGCAGCTTAGTGGTTAGCGGCACCGGGGAGCTGTTTTTT. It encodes CASSLVVSGTGELFF. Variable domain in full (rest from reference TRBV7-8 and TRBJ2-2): GAGVSQSPRYKVAKRGQDVALRCDPISGHVSLFWYQQALGQGPEFLTYFQNEAQLDKSGLPSDRFFAERPEGSVSTLKIQRTQQEDSAVYLCASSLVVSGTGELFFGEGSRLTVL.

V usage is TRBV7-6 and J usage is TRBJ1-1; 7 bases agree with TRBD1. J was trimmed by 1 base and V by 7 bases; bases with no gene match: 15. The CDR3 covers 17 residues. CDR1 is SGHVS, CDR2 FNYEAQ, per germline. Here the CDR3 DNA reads TGTGCCAGCACCTCGTTATTCACAGGGGATGGGAACACTGAAGCTTTCTTT. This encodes CASTSLFTGDGNTEAFF.

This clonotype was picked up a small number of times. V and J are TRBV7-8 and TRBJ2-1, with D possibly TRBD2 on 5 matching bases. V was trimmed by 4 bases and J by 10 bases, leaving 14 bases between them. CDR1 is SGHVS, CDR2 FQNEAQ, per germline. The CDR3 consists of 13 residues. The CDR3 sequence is CASSYELGLEQFF. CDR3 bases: TGTGCCAGCAGCTACGAACTTGGACTGGAGCAGTTCTTC.

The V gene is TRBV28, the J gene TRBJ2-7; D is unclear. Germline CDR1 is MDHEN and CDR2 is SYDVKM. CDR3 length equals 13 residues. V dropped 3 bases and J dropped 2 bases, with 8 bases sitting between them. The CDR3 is CASSFQPPYEQYF. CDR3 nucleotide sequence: TGTGCCAGCAGTTTCCAACCCCCCTACGAGCAGTACTTC.

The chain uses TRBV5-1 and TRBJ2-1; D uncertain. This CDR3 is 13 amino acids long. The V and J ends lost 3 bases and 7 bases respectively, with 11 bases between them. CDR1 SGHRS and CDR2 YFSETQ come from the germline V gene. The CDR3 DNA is TGCGCCAGCAGCTCGCTCCCGCAAAATGAGCAGTTCTTC. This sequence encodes CASSSLPQNEQFF.

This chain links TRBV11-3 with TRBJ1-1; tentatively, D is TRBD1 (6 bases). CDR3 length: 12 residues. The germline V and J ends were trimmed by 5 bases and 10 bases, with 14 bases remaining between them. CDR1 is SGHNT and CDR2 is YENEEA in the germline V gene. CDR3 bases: TGTGCCAGCAGCCGGGACACAAGGGGAGCTTTCTTT. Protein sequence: CASSRDTRGAFF.

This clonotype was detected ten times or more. CDR3 residues: CASSLRQGRGGAEAFF. CDR3 DNA: TGTGCCAGCAGCTTACGACAGGGGAGGGGTGGGGCTGAAGCTTTCTTT. This rearrangement joins TRBV7-9 to TRBJ1-1; 8 bases line up with TRBD1. This CDR3 has 16 amino acids. From germline, CDR1 is SEHNR and CDR2 FQNEAQ (reference sequence). Losses at the gene ends were 2 bases for V and 6 bases for J; bases not matched to a gene: 11. The complete variable domain, with remaining parts taken from reference TRBV7-9 and TRBJ1-1, reads DTGVSQNPRHKITKRGQNVTFRCDPISEHNRLYWYRQTLGQGPEFLTYFQNEAQLEKSRLLSDRFSAERPKGSFSTLEIQRTEQGDSAMYLCASSLRQGRGGAEAFFGQGTRLTVV.

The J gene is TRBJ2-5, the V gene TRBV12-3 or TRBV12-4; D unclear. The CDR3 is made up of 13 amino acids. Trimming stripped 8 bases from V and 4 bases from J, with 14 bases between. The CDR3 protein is CASGRTAVETQYF. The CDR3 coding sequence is TGTGCCAGCGGCAGAACTGCGGTAGAGACCCAGTACTTC.

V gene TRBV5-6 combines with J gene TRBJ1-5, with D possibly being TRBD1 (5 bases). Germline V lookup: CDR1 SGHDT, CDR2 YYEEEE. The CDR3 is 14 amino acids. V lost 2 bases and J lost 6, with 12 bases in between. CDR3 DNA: TGTGCCAGCAGCTTTTCAGGGCGAGGTCAGCCCCAGCATTTT. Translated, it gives CASSFSGRGQPQHF.

The CDR3 DNA reads as TGTGCCAGCAGCCCCCCGGGATTCGCGAACACCGGGGAGCTGTTTTTT. Translating it yields CASSPPGFANTGELFF. J is TRBJ2-2 and V is TRBV11-3; the D gene is possibly TRBD2 (5 bases). Trimming took off 5 bases at V and 0 bases at J, with 13 bases between the two ends. Germline V lookup: CDR1 SGHNT, CDR2 YENEEA. The CDR3 has 16 residues.

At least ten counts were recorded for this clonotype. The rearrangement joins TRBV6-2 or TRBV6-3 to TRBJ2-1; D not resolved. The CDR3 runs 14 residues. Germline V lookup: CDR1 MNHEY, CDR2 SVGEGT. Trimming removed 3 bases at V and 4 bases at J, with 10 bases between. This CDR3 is CASSYFGPYNEQFF. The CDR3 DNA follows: TGTGCCAGCAGTTATTTCGGACCATACAATGAGCAGTTCTTC.

This CDR3 is CASSLDMTAPNSPLHF. CDR3 bases: TGTGCCAGCAGCTTAGATATGACAGCCCCTAATTCACCCCTCCACTTT. This sequence joins TRBV11-2 and TRBJ1-6, with D possibly matching TRBD1 (5 bases). Per germline, CDR1 SGHAT and CDR2 FQNNGV. The CDR3 is made up of 16 amino acids. V lost 0 bases, J lost 6 bases, and 12 bases lay in between.

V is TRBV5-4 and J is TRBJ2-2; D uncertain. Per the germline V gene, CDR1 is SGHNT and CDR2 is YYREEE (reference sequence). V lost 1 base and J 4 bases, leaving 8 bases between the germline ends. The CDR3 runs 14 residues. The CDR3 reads CASSLTKRTGELFF. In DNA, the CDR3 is TGTGCCAGCAGCTTGACTAAGCGCACCGGGGAGCTGTTTTTT.

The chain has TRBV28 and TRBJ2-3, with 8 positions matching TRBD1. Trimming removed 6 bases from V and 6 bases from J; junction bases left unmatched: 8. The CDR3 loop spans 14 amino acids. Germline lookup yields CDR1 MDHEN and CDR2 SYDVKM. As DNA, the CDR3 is TGTGCCAGCAGCCCGGACAGGACAGGGGATACGCAGTATTTT. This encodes CASSPDRTGDTQYF.

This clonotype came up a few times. CDR3 residues: CASSPLAVAQYF. The DNA for the CDR3 is TGTGCCAGCTCACCGTTAGCAGTCGCGCAGTATTTT. The V and J genes are TRBV18 and TRBJ2-3; no clear D gene. V lost 3 bases and J 10 bases, leaving 11 bases between the germline ends. The CDR3 has 12 residues. Germline-derived CDR1 and CDR2 are KGHSH and LQKENI.

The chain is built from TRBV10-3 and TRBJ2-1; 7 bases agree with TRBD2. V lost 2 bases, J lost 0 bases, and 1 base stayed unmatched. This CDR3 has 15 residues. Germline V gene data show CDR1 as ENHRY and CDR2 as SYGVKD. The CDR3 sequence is CAISEGGSSYNEQFF. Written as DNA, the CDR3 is TGTGCCATCAGTGAGGGCGGGAGCTCCTACAATGAGCAGTTCTTC.

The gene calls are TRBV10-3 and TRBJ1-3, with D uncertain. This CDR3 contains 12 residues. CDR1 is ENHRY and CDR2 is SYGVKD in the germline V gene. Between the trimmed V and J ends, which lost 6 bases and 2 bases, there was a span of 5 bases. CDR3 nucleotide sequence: TGTGCCATCAGGGCGCCTGGAAACACCATATATTTT. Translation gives CAIRAPGNTIYF.

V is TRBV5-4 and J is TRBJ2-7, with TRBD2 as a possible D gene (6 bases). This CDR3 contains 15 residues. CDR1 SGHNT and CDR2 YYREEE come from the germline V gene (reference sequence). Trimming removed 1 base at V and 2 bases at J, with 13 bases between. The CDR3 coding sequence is TGTGCCAGCAGCTTGTTGAGCGGGCCAGCCTACGAGCAGTACTTC. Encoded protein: CASSLLSGPAYEQYF.

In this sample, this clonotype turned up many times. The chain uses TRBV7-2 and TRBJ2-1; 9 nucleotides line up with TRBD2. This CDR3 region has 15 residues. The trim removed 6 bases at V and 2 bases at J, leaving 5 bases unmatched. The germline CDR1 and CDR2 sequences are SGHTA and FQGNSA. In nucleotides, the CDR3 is TGTGCCAGCAGGCTAGCGGGATCAACCTACAATGAGCAGTTCTTC. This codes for CASRLAGSTYNEQFF.

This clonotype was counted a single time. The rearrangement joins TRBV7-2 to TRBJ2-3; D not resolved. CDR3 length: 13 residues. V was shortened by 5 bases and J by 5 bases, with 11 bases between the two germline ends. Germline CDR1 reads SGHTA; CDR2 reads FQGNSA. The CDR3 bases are TGTGCCAGCAGCCCACCGAGTGGAGATACGCAGTATTTT. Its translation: CASSPPSGDTQYF. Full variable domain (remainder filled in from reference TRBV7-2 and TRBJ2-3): GAGVSQSPSNKVTEKGKDVELRCDPISGHTALYWYRQSLGQGLEFLIYFQGNSAPDKSGLPSDRFSAERTGGSVSTLTIQRTQQEDSAVYLCASSPPSGDTQYFGPGTRLTVL.

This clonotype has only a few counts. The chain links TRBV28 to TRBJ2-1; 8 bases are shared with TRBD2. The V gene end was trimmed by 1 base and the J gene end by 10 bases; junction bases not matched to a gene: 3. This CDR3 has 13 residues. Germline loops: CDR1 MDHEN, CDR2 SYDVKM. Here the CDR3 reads CASSLSGGREQFF. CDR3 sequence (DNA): TGTGCCAGCAGTTTATCGGGAGGGAGAGAGCAGTTCTTC.

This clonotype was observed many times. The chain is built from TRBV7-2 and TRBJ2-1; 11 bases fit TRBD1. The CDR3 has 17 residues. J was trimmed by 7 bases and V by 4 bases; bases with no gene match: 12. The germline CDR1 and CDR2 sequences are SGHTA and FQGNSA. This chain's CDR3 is CASSSPPGQGGANEQFF. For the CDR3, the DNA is TGTGCCAGCAGCTCACCACCGGGACAGGGGGGGGCTAATGAGCAGTTCTTC. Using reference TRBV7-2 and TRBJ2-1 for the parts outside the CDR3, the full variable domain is GAGVSQSPSNKVTEKGKDVELRCDPISGHTALYWYRQSLGQGLEFLIYFQGNSAPDKSGLPSDRFSAERTGGSVSTLTIQRTQQEDSAVYLCASSSPPGQGGANEQFFGPGTRLTVL.

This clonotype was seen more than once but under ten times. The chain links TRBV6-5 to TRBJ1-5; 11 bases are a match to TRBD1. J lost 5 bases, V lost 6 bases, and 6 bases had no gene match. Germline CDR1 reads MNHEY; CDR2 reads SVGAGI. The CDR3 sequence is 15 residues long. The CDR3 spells CASSWTGGAYQPQHF. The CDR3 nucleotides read TGTGCCAGCAGCTGGACAGGGGGCGCTTATCAGCCCCAGCATTTT.